This T cell receptor beta chain was retrieved from a study of blood T cell repertoires in COVID-19. Trimming left V 6 bases short and J 4 bases short, with 18 bases between. This CDR3 is 14 amino acids long. The germline CDR1 and CDR2 sequences are SQVTM and ANQGSEA. Method: immunoSEQ multiplex PCR; TCRdb's copy keeps in-frame clones and lacks some. The sample carries 300,000 or so clones, roughly nine tenths recorded once. Two negative PCRs, clearance, or symptom resolution characterized the recovered Cohort 3 donors. This chain connects TRBV29-1 to TRBJ1-2; weak D call: TRBD1 (5 bases). The sequence derives from a woman in her twenties or thirties who had recovered from COVID-19. Material for sequencing was PBMCs or T cells enriched from blood (not recorded which). Here the CDR3 reads CSVETVMGLYGYTF. Written as DNA, the CDR3 is TGCAGCGTAGAAACAGTGATGGGGCTCTATGGCTACACCTTC.